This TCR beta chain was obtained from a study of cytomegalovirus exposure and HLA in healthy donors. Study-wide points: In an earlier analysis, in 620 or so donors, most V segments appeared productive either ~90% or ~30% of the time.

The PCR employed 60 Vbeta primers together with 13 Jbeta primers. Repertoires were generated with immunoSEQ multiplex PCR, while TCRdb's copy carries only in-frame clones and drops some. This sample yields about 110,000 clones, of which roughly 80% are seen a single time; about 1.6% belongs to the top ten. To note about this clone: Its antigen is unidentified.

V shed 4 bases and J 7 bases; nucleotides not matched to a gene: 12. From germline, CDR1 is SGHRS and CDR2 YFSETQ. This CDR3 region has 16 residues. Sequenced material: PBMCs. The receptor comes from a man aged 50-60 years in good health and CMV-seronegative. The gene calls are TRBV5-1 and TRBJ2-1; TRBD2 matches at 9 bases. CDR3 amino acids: CASSPSGGGGLNEQFF. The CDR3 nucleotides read TGCGCCAGCAGCCCGTCAGGCGGGGGGGGCCTAAATGAGCAGTTCTTC.